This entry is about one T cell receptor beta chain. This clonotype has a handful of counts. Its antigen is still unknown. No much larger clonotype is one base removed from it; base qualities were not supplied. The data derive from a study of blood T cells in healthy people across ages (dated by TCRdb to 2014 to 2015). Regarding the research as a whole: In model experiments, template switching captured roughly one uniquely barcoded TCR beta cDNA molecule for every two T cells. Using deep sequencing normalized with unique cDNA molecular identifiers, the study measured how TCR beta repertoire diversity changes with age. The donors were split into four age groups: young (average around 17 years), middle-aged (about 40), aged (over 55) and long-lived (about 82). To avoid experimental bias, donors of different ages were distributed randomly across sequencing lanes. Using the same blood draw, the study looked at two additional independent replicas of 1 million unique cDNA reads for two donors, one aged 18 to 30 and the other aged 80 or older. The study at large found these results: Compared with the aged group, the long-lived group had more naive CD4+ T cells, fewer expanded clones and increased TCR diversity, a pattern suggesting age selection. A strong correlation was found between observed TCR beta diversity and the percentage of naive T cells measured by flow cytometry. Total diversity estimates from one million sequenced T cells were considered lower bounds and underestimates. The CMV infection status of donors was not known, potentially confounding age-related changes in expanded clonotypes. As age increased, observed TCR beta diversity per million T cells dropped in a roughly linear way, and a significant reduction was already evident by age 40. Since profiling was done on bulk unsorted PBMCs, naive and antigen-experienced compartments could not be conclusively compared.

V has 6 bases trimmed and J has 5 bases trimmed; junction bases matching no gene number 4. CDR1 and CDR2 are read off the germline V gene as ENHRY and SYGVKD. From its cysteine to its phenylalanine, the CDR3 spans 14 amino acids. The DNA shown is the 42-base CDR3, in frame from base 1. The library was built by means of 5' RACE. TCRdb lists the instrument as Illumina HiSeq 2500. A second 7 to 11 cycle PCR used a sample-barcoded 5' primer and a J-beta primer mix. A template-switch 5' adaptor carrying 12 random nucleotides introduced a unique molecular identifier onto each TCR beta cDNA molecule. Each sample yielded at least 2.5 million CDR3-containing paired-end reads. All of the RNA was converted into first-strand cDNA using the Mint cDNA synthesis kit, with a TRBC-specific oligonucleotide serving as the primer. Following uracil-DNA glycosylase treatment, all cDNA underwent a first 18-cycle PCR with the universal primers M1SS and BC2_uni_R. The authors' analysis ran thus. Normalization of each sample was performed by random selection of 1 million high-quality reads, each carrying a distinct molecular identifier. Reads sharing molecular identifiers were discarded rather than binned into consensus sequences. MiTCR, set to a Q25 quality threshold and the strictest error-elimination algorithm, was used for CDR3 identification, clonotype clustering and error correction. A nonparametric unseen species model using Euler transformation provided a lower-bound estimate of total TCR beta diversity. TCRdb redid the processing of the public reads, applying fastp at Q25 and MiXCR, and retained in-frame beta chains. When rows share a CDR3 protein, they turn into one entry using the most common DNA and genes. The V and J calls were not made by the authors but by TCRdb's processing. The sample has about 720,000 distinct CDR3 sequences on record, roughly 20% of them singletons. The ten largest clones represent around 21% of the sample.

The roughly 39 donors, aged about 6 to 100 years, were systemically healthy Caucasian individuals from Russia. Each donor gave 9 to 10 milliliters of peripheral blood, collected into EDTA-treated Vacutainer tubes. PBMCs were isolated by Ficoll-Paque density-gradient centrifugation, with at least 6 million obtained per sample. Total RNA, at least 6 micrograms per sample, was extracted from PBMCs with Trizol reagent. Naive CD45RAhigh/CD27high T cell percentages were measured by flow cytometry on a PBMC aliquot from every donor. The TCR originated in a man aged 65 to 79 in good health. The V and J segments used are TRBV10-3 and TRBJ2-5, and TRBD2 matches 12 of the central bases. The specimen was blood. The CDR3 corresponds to CAIRPGTSGETQYF. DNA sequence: TGTGCCATCAGACCAGGGACTAGCGGGGAGACCCAGTACTTC.